The 17 T cell receptor beta chains given below trace back to one sample, sequenced in a study of identical twins. TCRdb called the 5' RACE reads again in MiXCR, with one record for every CDR3 protein. Of hundreds of thousands of distinct CDR3 sequences in the sample, more than 9% were seen once. Separately, the same data were catalogued under a study of yellow fever vaccine responses in identical twins.

Material: PBMCs. All receptors come from a woman aged 18-29 years in good health.

This clonotype was picked up a small number of times. This rearrangement joins TRBV5-1 to TRBJ2-5; TRBD1 might be the D (6 bases). Looked up from germline, CDR1 is SGHRS and CDR2 is YFSETQ. V was trimmed by 7 bases and J by 1 base, leaving 11 bases between them. The CDR3 runs 13 residues. The CDR3 loop reads CASALGAQETQYF. CDR3 nucleotide sequence: TGCGCCAGCGCCCTGGGGGCCCAAGAGACCCAGTACTTC.

This clonotype appeared many times. The chain recombines TRBV12-3 or TRBV12-4 with TRBJ1-1, with no clear D. CDR3 length equals 15 residues. V was pared by 5 bases and J by 8 bases, with 21 bases between. CDR3 nucleotide sequence: TGTGCCAGCAGTCTACCCTCCGCAGGACGTGTGGAAGCTTTCTTT. Its translation is CASSLPSAGRVEAFF.

This clonotype was seen once. The rearrangement uses TRBV29-1 and TRBJ2-3; TRBD2 matches 9 bases. Germline CDR1 reads SQVTM; CDR2 reads ANQGSEA. The ends lost 7 bases at V and 5 bases at J; junction bases unmatched: 10. There are 14 residues in the CDR3. The CDR3 sequence is CSGRLAASGDTQYF. The CDR3 DNA reads TGCAGCGGCAGACTAGCGGCCTCAGGAGATACGCAGTATTTT.

This clonotype was recorded at least ten times. The chain carries TRBV4-1 and TRBJ2-4; 8 bases fit TRBD1. V dropped 5 bases and J dropped 2; count of bases not matched to a gene: 2. This CDR3 is 14 amino acids long. Germline V CDR1 and CDR2: MGHRA, YSYEKL. The CDR3 sequence is CASSWTGTKNIQYF. The CDR3 region has the DNA TGCGCCAGCAGCTGGACAGGGACCAAAAACATTCAGTACTTC.

The V and J genes are TRBV18 and TRBJ1-1; D is perhaps TRBD1 (6 bases). The ends were cut back, 2 bases at V and 2 bases at J, with 15 bases in the middle. The CDR3 contains 16 residues. Germline V gene sequence: CDR1 KGHSH, CDR2 LQKENI. The CDR3 spells CASSPSRDTINTEAFF. The CDR3 coding sequence is TGTGCCAGCTCACCAAGTCGGGACACCATAAACACTGAAGCTTTCTTT.

V is TRBV11-2 and J is TRBJ2-5; TRBD2 matches at 7 bases. The CDR3 length is 15 residues. Germline-derived CDR1 and CDR2 are SGHAT and FQNNGV. The V gene end was trimmed by 3 bases and the J gene end by 3 bases; junction bases not matched to a gene: 7. The CDR3 coding sequence is TGTGCCAGCAGCTTCCAATACGCGGGGGAAGAGACCCAGTACTTC. Encoded protein: CASSFQYAGEETQYF.

This clonotype was detected ten times or more. V gene TRBV5-1 combines with J gene TRBJ2-5; no definite D call. V lost 0 bases to trimming and J lost 7 bases, with 10 bases between them. Germline V CDR1 and CDR2: SGHRS, YFSETQ. This CDR3 has 13 residues. The CDR3 DNA follows: TGCGCCAGCAGCTTGGCGGATGCGTGGACCCAGTACTTC. Translation gives CASSLADAWTQYF. Using reference TRBV5-1 and TRBJ2-5 for the parts outside the CDR3, the full variable domain is KAGVTQTPRYLIKTRGQQVTLSCSPISGHRSVSWYQQTPGQGLQFLFEYFSETQRNKGNFPGRFSGRQFSNSRSEMNVSTLELGDSALYLCASSLADAWTQYFGPGTRLLVL.

This clonotype was observed a handful of times. The chain links TRBV12-3 or TRBV12-4 to TRBJ2-7, with D perhaps being TRBD1 or TRBD2 (5 bases each). This CDR3 is built from 14 residues. V was shortened by 7 bases and J by 1 base, with 14 bases between the two germline ends. CDR3 residues: CASTLRETSYEQYF. CDR3 DNA sequence: TGTGCCAGCACCCTCAGGGAGACTTCCTACGAGCAGTACTTC.

This clonotype was seen a handful of times. The chain recombines TRBV29-1 with TRBJ1-1, with 9 bases matching TRBD1. Germline CDR1 SQVTM, CDR2 ANQGSEA. Trimming at V came to 7 bases and at J to 0 bases, leaving 6 bases not matched to a gene. This CDR3 has 14 residues. The CDR3 loop is CSAARDRVNTEAFF. DNA of the CDR3: TGCAGCGCCGCCAGGGACAGGGTGAACACTGAAGCTTTCTTT.

The chain employs TRBV5-1 and TRBJ2-3; 8 positions agree with TRBD2. V lost 1 base and J lost 0; bases outside the gene matches: 4. CDR1 is SGHRS, CDR2 YFSETQ, per germline. The CDR3 is made up of 16 amino acids. The CDR3 DNA reads as TGCGCCAGCAGCTTGATCCCTAGCGGGAGCACAGATACGCAGTATTTT. Protein sequence: CASSLIPSGSTDTQYF.

As concerns this clonotype: Without the conserved terminal phenylalanine or tryptophan, this CDR3 likely stems from a read error. The DNA is left out, because the CDR3 cannot be placed on it with certainty; the CDR3 is given as TCRdb lists it. This chain links TRBV10-1 with TRBJ2-4. Germline-derived CDR1 and CDR2 are WNHNN and SYGVQD (reference sequence). The CDR3 adds up to 11 amino acids, both ends counted. The CDR3 sequence: CARGKRYKRPC.

This clonotype was seen at least ten times. The chain couples TRBV7-7 to TRBJ2-2; TRBD2 matches 9 bases. The CDR3 spans 16 residues. V was clipped by 5 bases and J by 4 bases; unmatched bases: 8. Germline V gives CDR1 SSHAT, CDR2 FNYEAQ (reference sequence). The CDR3 region has the DNA TGTGCCAGCAGCCCCGACCTAGCGGGGATCACCGGGGAGCTGTTTTTT. It is translated as CASSPDLAGITGELFF. Supplemented by reference TRBV7-7 and TRBJ2-2, the full variable domain reads GAGVSQSPRYKVTKRGQDVTLRCDPISSHATLYWYQQALGQGPEFLTYFNYEAQPDKSGLPSDRFSAERPEGSISTLTIQRTEQRDSAMYRCASSPDLAGITGELFFGEGSRLTVL.

This clonotype was recorded many times. The V gene is TRBV20-1, the J gene TRBJ2-7, with D perhaps matching TRBD1 (6 bases). The V and J ends lost 6 bases and 3 bases respectively, with 18 bases between them. CDR3 length: 14 amino acids. Per the germline V gene, CDR1 is DFQATT and CDR2 is SNEGSKA (reference sequence). The CDR3 region is CSANSRDIFYEQYV. DNA for the CDR3: TGCAGTGCCAACTCCCGGGACATTTTCTACGAGCAGTACGTC.

J is TRBJ2-1 and V is TRBV6-4; tentative D call: TRBD2 (7 bases). V was cut by 11 bases and J by 5 bases, with 31 bases left in between. The CDR3 is 18 residues long. Germline V gene data show CDR1 as MRHNA and CDR2 as SNTAGT. The CDR3 sequence is CAPRGLTSDRDLNNEQFF. DNA of the CDR3: TGTGCCCCCAGGGGTCTTACTAGCGATCGAGACCTAAACAATGAGCAGTTCTTC.

This clonotype was seen many times. The rearrangement uses TRBV5-1 and TRBJ2-2; D might be TRBD1 (6 bases). Trimming shortened V by 5 bases and J by 1 base, and 12 bases separated the two germline ends. The CDR3 is 15 amino acids. Germline V gene sequence: CDR1 SGHRS, CDR2 YFSETQ. DNA for the CDR3: TGCGCCAGCAGATTCGTGACAGGGAACACCGGGGAGCTGTTTTTT. It codes for CASRFVTGNTGELFF.

The gene calls are TRBV5-1 and TRBJ2-5; perhaps TRBD1 as D (5 bases). Trimming shortened V by 4 bases and J by 5 bases, and 18 bases separated the two germline ends. This CDR3 is 15 amino acids long. Germline V gene sequence: CDR1 SGHRS, CDR2 YFSETQ. The CDR3 region has the DNA TGCGCCAGCAGCCGAAGACAGCGTCTAGGGGAGACCCAGTACTTC. This sequence encodes CASSRRQRLGETQYF. Combining the CDR3 with reference TRBV5-1 and TRBJ2-5 gives the whole variable domain KAGVTQTPRYLIKTRGQQVTLSCSPISGHRSVSWYQQTPGQGLQFLFEYFSETQRNKGNFPGRFSGRQFSNSRSEMNVSTLELGDSALYLCASSRRQRLGETQYFGPGTRLLVL.

V usage is TRBV5-1 and J usage is TRBJ1-3; 7 positions match TRBD1. There are 14 residues in the CDR3. In germline, CDR1 is SGHRS, CDR2 YFSETQ. Germline trimming cut 5 bases from V and 2 bases from J; bases unmatched to any gene: 4. The CDR3 region has the DNA TGCGCCAGCAGTTATGGGACAGCTGGAAACACCATATATTTT. It codes for CASSYGTAGNTIYF.